This entry features one T cell receptor beta chain sequence. The CDR3 covers 14 residues. CDR1 and CDR2 (germline): GTSNPN, SVGIG (reference sequence). V lost 4 bases, J lost 2 bases, and 5 bases stayed unmatched. This specimen belongs to a study of cytomegalovirus exposure and HLA in healthy donors. PCR amplification relied on 60 Vbeta primers (plus 13 Jbeta primers). Libraries were prepared by immunoSEQ multiplex PCR; TCRdb keeps only in-frame clonotypes and omits some of them. The sample shows about 89,000 clones, approximately 70% of them seen only once. The J gene is TRBJ1-5, the V gene TRBV30, with 7 bases fitting TRBD1. This receptor was obtained from a man aged 25-45 years in good health and CMV-seronegative. Sample: PBMCs. CDR3 bases: TGTGCCTGGACCACCGGGACAGGCAATCAGCCCCAGCATTTT. Its protein is CAWTTGTGNQPQHF.